What follows is one T cell receptor beta chain and its context. This clonotype turned up a few times. It has no known antigen specificity. An end of the junction differs from the germline gene, which may be a read error. These data originate in a study of response to subunit inactivated influenza vaccine (dated by TCRdb to the late 2010s). Study-level background: To follow how T cells responded to a trivalent subunit inactivated influenza vaccine, the researchers relied on deep quantitative profiling of the T cell receptor repertoire. Points the paper makes about the study in general: The authors proposed that each seasonal influenza vaccination may bring in only a limited number of new T cells.

Inclusive of the bounding cysteine and phenylalanine, the CDR3 is 14 residues long. Only the CDR3 DNA is retained, 42 bases long and in frame from the first base. CDR1 and CDR2 were assigned from the germline V gene as SGHDT and YYEEEE. Library preparation used RT-PCR. These reads were obtained on an Illumina HiSeq 2500. TCRdb reworked the public reads: Q25 trimming with fastp, MiXCR clone assembly, productive beta chains retained. For every CDR3 protein sequence, its rows merge into one entry that carries the most common genes and DNA. The sample records about 520,000 distinct CDR3 sequences, approximately 6.9% of which are singletons. Together, the top ten hold under 15% of the sample.

The TCR sequence derives from a man between 50 and 75 years old who received an inactivated influenza vaccine. Donor details come from another sample of the same person, matched by shared clones. The source material was PBMCs from blood, sampled about 23 months after vaccination. This sequence uses TRBV5-6 and TRBJ1-5; no D gene call is confident. For the CDR3, the sequence is CASSSSTSNQHQHF. The DNA is TGTGCCAGCAGCTCGTCTACCAGCAATCAGCACCAGCATTTT.